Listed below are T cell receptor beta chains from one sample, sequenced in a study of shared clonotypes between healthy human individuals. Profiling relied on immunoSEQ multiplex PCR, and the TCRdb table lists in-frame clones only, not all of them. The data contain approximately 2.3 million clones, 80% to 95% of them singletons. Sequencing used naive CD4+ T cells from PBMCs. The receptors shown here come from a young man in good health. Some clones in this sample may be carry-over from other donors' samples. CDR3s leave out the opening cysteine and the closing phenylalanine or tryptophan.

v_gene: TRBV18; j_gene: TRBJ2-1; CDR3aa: ASSPQWGPYNEQF
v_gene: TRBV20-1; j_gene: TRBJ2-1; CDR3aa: RASSHNEQF
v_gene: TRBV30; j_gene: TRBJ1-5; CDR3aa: AWDRGLNNQPQH
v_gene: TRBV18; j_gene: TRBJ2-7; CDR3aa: ASSPSFSKAYEQY
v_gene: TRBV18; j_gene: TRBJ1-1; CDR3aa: ASSPFGQGTGAF
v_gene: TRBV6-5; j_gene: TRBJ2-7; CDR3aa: ASRRTESYEQY
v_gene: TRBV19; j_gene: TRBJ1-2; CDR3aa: ASSTPPGGANYGYT
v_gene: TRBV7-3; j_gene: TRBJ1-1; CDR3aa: ASSLRQNTEAF
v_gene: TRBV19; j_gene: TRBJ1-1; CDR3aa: ASGQLNTEAF
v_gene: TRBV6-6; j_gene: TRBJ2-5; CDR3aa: ASSRSSTGGGETQY